A selection of T cell receptor beta chains follows, all from one sample in a study of cytomegalovirus exposure and HLA in healthy donors. Profiling relied on immunoSEQ multiplex PCR, and the TCRdb table lists in-frame clones only, not all of them. This table holds 100,000 to 150,000 clones, around 95% found once. Sequenced sample: PBMCs. These TCRs come from a man younger than 35 in good health and CMV-seronegative. CDR3s include the opening cysteine and the closing phenylalanine or tryptophan. The D gene is left open where the match is weak. Clone size is given for some rows only: seen once, a few or many times, or a class if the clone is expanded.

v_gene,j_gene,d_gene,abundance,CDR3nt,CDR3aa
TRBV11-2,TRBJ2-7,NA,NA,TGTGCCAGCAGCTTAGCAACCTACGAGCAGTACTTC,CASSLATYEQYF
TRBV29-1,TRBJ2-7,TRBD1,NA,TGCAGCGTTGAGACAGGGGGTGCCGAGCAGTACTTC,CSVETGGAEQYF
TRBV7-9,TRBJ2-5,TRBD2,NA,TGTGCCAGCAGCTCCAGGACGGGAGGGGAGACCCAGTACTTC,CASSSRTGGETQYF
TRBV7-2,TRBJ2-5,NA,NA,TGTGCCAGCAGCTGGCCGGGGACCCAGTACTTC,CASSWPGTQYF
TRBV12-5,TRBJ2-1,NA,NA,TGTGCTAGTGGTCTCACGAAGGATGGGCATGATGAGCAGTTCTTC,CASGLTKDGHDEQFF
TRBV9,TRBJ1-1,TRBD1,NA,TGTGCCAGCAGCGTAGGGGGACAGGGGAACACTGAAGCTTTCTTT,CASSVGGQGNTEAFF
TRBV5-4,TRBJ2-7,NA,NA,TGTGCCAGCAGCCTCCGAAGGGAGACGAACGCCGAGCAGTACTTC,CASSLRRETNAEQYF
TRBV7-8,TRBJ2-2,NA,NA,TGTGCCAGCAGCTTAAATTACCAGGGGCCGATCGGGGAGCTGTTTTTT,CASSLNYQGPIGELFF
TRBV7-3,TRBJ2-5,NA,NA,TGTGCCAGCAGCGTGGCGGGATTAAGGCAAGAGACCCAGTACTTC,CASSVAGLRQETQYF
TRBV12-5,TRBJ2-1,NA,NA,TGTGCTAGTGGTCCCCCGGGGGTTGGGTACAATGAGCAGTTCTTC,CASGPPGVGYNEQFF
TRBV6-4,TRBJ2-3,TRBD2,NA,TGTGCCAGCCTACTAGCGGGAGGGCCGGATACGCAGTATTTT,CASLLAGGPDTQYF
TRBV5-6,TRBJ1-4,TRBD1,NA,TGTGCCAGCAGCTTCCTTGACAGGGGGGAGAGGGAAAAACTGTTTTTT,CASSFLDRGEREKLFF
TRBV5-1,TRBJ1-1,TRBD1,NA,TGCGCCAGCAGCCCCGGGACAGGCAGGTTTGAAGCTTTCTTT,CASSPGTGRFEAFF
TRBV28,TRBJ2-1,NA,NA,TGTGCCAGCAGTTTTCGGACTATTTTGGTTGAGCAGTTCTTC,CASSFRTILVEQFF
TRBV30,TRBJ1-2,TRBD1,NA,TGTGCCTGGGTTACCGGACAGGCCTCGGGGGGCTACACCTTC,CAWVTGQASGGYTF
TRBV6-5,TRBJ1-2,NA,NA,TGTGCCAGCTACCCAGGGGCAGGCTATGGCTACACCTTC,CASYPGAGYGYTF
TRBV19,TRBJ2-3,TRBD2,NA,TGTGCCAGTAGTGGACTAGCACTGGAGACAGATACGCAGTATTTT,CASSGLALETDTQYF
TRBV7-6,TRBJ2-2,TRBD1,NA,TGTGCCAGCAGCGCCGGGACAGGGGTCACCGGGGAGCTGTTTTTT,CASSAGTGVTGELFF
TRBV28,TRBJ2-7,NA,NA,TGTGCCAGCAGTTTCTACCCTGGGATCGCGGGTTGGGCAGAGCAGTACTTC,CASSFYPGIAGWAEQYF
TRBV10-3,TRBJ2-7,TRBD2,NA,TGTGCCATCAGTGATGGACTAGCGGGAGGCTACGAGCAGTACTTC,CAISDGLAGGYEQYF
TRBV28,TRBJ2-7,NA,NA,TGTGCCAGCAGTTTGGAGGCAGTAAGCTCCTACGAGCAGTACTTC,CASSLEAVSSYEQYF
TRBV5-1,TRBJ2-7,NA,NA,TGCGCCAGCAGACTCGCGGGGGAGCAGTACTTC,CASRLAGEQYF
TRBV4-1,TRBJ2-7,TRBD2,NA,TGCGCCAGCAGCCAATTAGCGGGTTTGGACGAGCAGTACTTC,CASSQLAGLDEQYF
TRBV15,TRBJ1-3,TRBD1,NA,TGTGCCACCAGCAGAGATCAGGGGGGCCCCGGAAACACCATATATTTT,CATSRDQGGPGNTIYF
TRBV7-7,TRBJ2-2,NA,NA,TGTGCCAGCAGCTTAGGGCGGGCAGAGAACACCGGGGAGCTGTTTTTT,CASSLGRAENTGELFF
TRBV5-1,TRBJ1-2,NA,NA,TGCGCCAGCAGCGTGACCGACAGCTATGGCTACACCTTC,CASSVTDSYGYTF
TRBV21-1,TRBJ1-5,NA,NA,TGTGCCAGCAGCACCCCCGATGGGCCAACCAGCAATCAGCCCCAGCATTTT,CASSTPDGPTSNQPQHF
TRBV19,TRBJ1-4,TRBD1,NA,TGTGCCAGTAGTACACCGGGACAGGTTAATGAAAAACTGTTTTTT,CASSTPGQVNEKLFF
TRBV7-9,TRBJ1-5,NA,once,TGTGCCAGCAGAGGGGGAGGCAATCAGCCCCAGCATTTT,CASRGGGNQPQHF
TRBV18,TRBJ2-3,TRBD1,NA,TGTGCCAGCTCGCCGACAGGGATGGATACGCAGTATTTT,CASSPTGMDTQYF
TRBV5-1,TRBJ2-1,NA,NA,TGCGCCAGCAGCCTCCTCAATGAGCAGTTCTTC,CASSLLNEQFF
TRBV6-5,TRBJ2-1,NA,NA,TGTGCCAGCAGTTACGGGGCAGGGACTCGTGAGCAGTTCTTC,CASSYGAGTREQFF
TRBV4-3,TRBJ2-5,NA,NA,TGCGCCAGCAGCGGTGGGAGAGGGGAGACCCAGTACTTC,CASSGGRGETQYF
TRBV5-4,TRBJ1-1,NA,NA,TGTGCCAGCAGCTTTGCGGGGGGGACTGAAGCTTTCTTT,CASSFAGGTEAFF
TRBV7-9,TRBJ2-7,TRBD1,NA,TGTGCCAGCAGCCCAGGGGGACACGAGCAGTACTTC,CASSPGGHEQYF
TRBV12-2,TRBJ1-3,NA,NA,TGTGCAAGTCGCTTAGGCCAGGGGAGGGGAGGAAACACCATATATTTT,CASRLGQGRGGNTIYF
TRBV27,TRBJ2-3,TRBD2,NA,TGTGCCAGCAGCGGGACTAGCTTCACCACGCAGTATTTT,CASSGTSFTTQYF
TRBV7-6,TRBJ1-4,NA,NA,TGTGCCAGCAGCTTAGCCGGGGGAGATGAAAAACTGTTTTTT,CASSLAGGDEKLFF
TRBV29-1,TRBJ2-7,TRBD2,NA,TGCAGCGTTGAGGTAGCGGGAGGGGAGCAGTACTTC,CSVEVAGGEQYF
TRBV27,TRBJ1-3,NA,once,TGTGCCGCGGGGGGCTCTGGAAACACCATATATTTT,CAAGGSGNTIYF
TRBV5-1,TRBJ2-7,NA,NA,TGCGCCAGCAGCTTGGGGACTCCGGGGGAGCAGTACTTC,CASSLGTPGEQYF
TRBV19,TRBJ1-1,TRBD1,NA,TGTGCCGTCTCCGGGACAGGGGGCTGGAACACTGAAGCTTTCTTT,CAVSGTGGWNTEAFF
TRBV30,TRBJ1-5,NA,NA,TGTGCCTGGAGTGTATCTCCAGGACAGCCCCAGCATTTT,CAWSVSPGQPQHF
TRBV5-1,TRBJ2-2,TRBD2,NA,TGCGCCAGCAGAAGTGGACTAGCGGGAGCTAACACCGGGGAGCTGTTTTTT,CASRSGLAGANTGELFF
TRBV9,TRBJ2-7,NA,NA,TGTGCCAGCAGTAGGATGGACAACCCAAACTACGAGCAGTACTTC,CASSRMDNPNYEQYF
TRBV29-1,TRBJ1-2,TRBD1,NA,TGCAGCGGTGTTCCGACGGGACAGATTCGTGGGAGAGGCTACACCTTC,CSGVPTGQIRGRGYTF